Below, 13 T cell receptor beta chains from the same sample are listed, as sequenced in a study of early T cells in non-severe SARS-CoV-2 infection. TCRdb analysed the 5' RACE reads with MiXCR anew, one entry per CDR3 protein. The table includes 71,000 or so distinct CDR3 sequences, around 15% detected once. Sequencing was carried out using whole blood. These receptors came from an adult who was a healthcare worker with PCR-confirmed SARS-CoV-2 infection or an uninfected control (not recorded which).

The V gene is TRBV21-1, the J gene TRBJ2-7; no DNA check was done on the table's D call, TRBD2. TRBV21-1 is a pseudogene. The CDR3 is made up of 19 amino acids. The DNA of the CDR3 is TGTGCCAGCAGTCAACCCCACCAGGCCCTCGCTGGGTTCGGAGCCGAGCAGTACTTC. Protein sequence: CASSQPHQALAGFGAEQYF.

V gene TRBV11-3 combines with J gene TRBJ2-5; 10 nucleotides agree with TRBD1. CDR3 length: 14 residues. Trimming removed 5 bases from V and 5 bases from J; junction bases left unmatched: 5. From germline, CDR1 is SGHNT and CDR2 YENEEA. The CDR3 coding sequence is TGTGCCAGCAGCCCCCGGGACAGGGGTGAGACCCAGTACTTC. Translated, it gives CASSPRDRGETQYF.

For the CDR3, the DNA is TGTGCCACCAGCACGGAACAGGGCTATGGCTACACCTTC. It encodes CATSTEQGYGYTF. V usage is TRBV15 and J usage is TRBJ1-2; maybe TRBD1 (6 bases). V was shortened by 4 bases and J by 4 bases, with 10 bases between the two germline ends. The CDR3 covers 13 residues. Germline loops: CDR1 LNHNV, CDR2 YYDKDF (reference sequence).

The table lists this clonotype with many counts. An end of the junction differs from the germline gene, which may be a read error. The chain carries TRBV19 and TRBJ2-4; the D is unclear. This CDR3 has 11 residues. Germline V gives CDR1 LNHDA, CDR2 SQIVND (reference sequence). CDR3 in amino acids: CASRGVGWWDF. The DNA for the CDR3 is TGTGCCAGTAGAGGAGTAGGGTGGTGGGACTTC. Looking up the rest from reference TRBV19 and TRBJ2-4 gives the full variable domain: DGGITQSPKYLFRKEGQNVTLSCEQNLNHDAMYWYRQDPGQGLRLIYYSQIVNDFQKGDIAEGYSVSREKKESFPLTVTSAQKNPTAFYLCASRGVGWWDFGAGTRLSVL.

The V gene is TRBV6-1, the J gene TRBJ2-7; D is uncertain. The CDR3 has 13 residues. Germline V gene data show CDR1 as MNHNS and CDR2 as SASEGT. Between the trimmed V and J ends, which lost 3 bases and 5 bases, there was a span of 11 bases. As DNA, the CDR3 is TGTGCCAGCAGTGAGGGCCGGCGTGACGAGCAGTACTTC. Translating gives CASSEGRRDEQYF.

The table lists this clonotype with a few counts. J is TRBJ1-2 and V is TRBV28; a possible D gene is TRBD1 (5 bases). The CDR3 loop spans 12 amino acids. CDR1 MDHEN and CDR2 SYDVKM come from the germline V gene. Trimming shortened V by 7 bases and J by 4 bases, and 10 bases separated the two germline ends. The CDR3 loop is CASNRGSYGYTF. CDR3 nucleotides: TGTGCCAGCAATAGGGGTTCCTATGGCTACACCTTC.

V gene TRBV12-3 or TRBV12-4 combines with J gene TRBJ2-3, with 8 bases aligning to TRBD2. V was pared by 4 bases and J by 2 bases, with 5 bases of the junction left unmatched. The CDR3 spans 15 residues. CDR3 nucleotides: TGTGCCAGCAGTTCTGTTAGCGGGGACACAGATACGCAGTATTTT. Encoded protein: CASSSVSGDTDTQYF.

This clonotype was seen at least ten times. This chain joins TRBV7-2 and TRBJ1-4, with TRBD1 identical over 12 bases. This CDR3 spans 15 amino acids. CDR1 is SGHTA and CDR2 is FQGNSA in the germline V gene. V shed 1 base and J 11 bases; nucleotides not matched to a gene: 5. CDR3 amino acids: CASSLGGQGAYKLFF. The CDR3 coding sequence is TGTGCCAGCAGCTTAGGGGGACAGGGGGCGTACAAACTGTTTTTT.

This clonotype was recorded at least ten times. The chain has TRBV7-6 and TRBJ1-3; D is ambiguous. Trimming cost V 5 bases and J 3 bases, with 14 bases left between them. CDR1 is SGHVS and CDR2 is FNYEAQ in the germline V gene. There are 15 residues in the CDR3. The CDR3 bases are TGTGCCAGCAGCCCCTTACTCGGGAATGGAAACACCATATATTTT. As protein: CASSPLLGNGNTIYF.

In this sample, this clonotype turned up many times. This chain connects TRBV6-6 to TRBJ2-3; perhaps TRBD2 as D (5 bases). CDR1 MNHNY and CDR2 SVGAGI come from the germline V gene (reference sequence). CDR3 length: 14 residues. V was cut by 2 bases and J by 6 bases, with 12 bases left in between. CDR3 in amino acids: CASSYSTGFDTQYF. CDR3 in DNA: TGTGCCAGCAGTTACAGTACGGGGTTCGATACGCAGTATTTT.

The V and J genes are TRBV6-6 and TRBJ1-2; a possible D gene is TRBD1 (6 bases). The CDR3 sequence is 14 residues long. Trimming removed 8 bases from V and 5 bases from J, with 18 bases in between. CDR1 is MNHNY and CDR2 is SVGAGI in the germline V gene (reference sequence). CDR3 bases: TGTGCCAGCTCGAGGGGGACGGAGAGTTATGGCTACACCTTC. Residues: CASSRGTESYGYTF.

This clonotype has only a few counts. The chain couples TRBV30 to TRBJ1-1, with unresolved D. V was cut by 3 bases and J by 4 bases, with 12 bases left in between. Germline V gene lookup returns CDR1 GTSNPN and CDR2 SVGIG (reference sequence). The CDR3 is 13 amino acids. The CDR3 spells CAWRVNRVTEAFF. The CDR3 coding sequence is TGTGCCTGGAGAGTTAATCGAGTCACTGAAGCTTTCTTT.

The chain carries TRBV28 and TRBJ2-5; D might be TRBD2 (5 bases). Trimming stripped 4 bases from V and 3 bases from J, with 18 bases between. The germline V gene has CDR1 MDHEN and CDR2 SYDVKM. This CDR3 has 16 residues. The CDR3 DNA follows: TGTGCCAGCAGTTCCAAAGCACGGACGGGGAAAGAGACCCAGTACTTC. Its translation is CASSSKARTGKETQYF.